This T cell receptor (beta chain) was identified during a study of blood T cell repertoires in COVID-19. The method was immunoSEQ multiplex PCR; TCRdb's version includes in-frame clones alone and lacks a portion of them. Of fewer than 200,000 clones listed, about four fifths are singletons. V lost 4 bases and J lost 10, with 14 bases in between. Per the germline V gene, CDR1 is SGHNT and CDR2 is YENEEA. The CDR3 covers 13 residues. The V call is TRBV11-3, the J call TRBJ2-1; D is ambiguous. This clonotype was obtained from a woman between 70 and 85 years old with acute or convalescent COVID-19. Sequencing input: peripheral blood. The CDR3 sequence: CASSSPGLKEQFF. DNA of the CDR3: TGTGCCAGCAGCTCCCCCGGGTTAAAGGAGCAGTTCTTC.